This TCR beta chain was observed in a study of T-cell reconstitution after alpha-beta-depleted transplantation in children. Overall study results and limits: Newly made T cells mostly supplied T-cell counts and diversity one year after transplant. Alpha-beta T cells about two months after transplant reportedly derived from several hundred expanded graft clones. Several patients had high TCRbeta diversity at day 60; it came from surviving recipient T cells and thymic progenitors.

Points on this clonotype: Its antigen is not identified.

Germline V gene sequence: CDR1 LNHDA, CDR2 SQIVND (reference sequence). V lost 3 bases to trimming and J lost 5 bases; unmatched junction nucleotides: 8. This CDR3 has 16 residues. Unique molecular identifiers were used in preparing the TCRbeta library. Each CDR3 protein is one row after TCRdb ran MiXCR on the PCR reads. The sample includes about 230,000 distinct CDR3 sequences, 11% seen only once; the top ten take roughly 27%. The chain couples TRBV19 to TRBJ2-2; 8 bases align to TRBD2. The receptor's source is a child in the first two years of life with acute myeloid leukemia, due to receive a stem cell transplant. The source was PBMCs, collected before TCRalphabeta/CD19-depleted stem cell transplant. The CDR3 is CASSIRKTSVTGELFF. For the CDR3, the DNA is TGTGCCAGTAGTATTAGGAAGACTAGCGTTACCGGGGAGCTGTTTTTT.